This entry features one T cell receptor beta chain sequence. There is no known antigen for this receptor. The input lacks base qualities; no much larger clone sits a single base away. This entry is derived from a study of cytomegalovirus exposure and HLA in healthy donors (dated by TCRdb to the late 2010s). In the study overall: An earlier analysis of several hundred of the donors reported approximately 270 Gb of sequence data and about 100 million unique TCR beta sequences from 190 million or so T cells. Roughly 320 gigabases of sequencing data and roughly 80 million unique TCR sequences made up an early release that covered fewer than 650 HLA-typed donors. Because of strong linkage in the cohort, four or five DR-DQ haplotypes were treated as single units for association and clustering. Besides the first cohort of roughly 700 subjects, a separate validation cohort made up of roughly 130 different subjects was used. Rather than drawing on any new phenotypic data, the later analysis identified candidate immune exposures from TCR beta sequences and the way those sequences occurred across donors. The genetic ancestry cluster associated with self-reported Caucasian donors included 81% of the approximately 410 genotyped donors. To study patterns of TCR occurrence, a later analysis re-analyzed previously published TCR beta repertoires from several hundred donors and added high-resolution HLA genotyping. An earlier analysis of some 500 of the donors applied high-throughput TCR beta sequencing to assess whether each TCR beta V gene segment acted as functional or pseudogenic. A later genetic analysis used genome-wide SNP genotypes for about 60% of the roughly 700 donors, treating that subset as a discovery cohort. Among some 400 genotyped donors of the cohort, an average of roughly 230,000 unique TCR beta nucleotide sequences was sequenced per donor, of which about 18% were non-productive. Donor age, sex, ethnicity and CMV serostatus were collected together with the repertoire data. The study aimed to test whether signatures of past pathogen exposure could be identified by cataloging public T cell receptors. Typing coverage varied by locus: 629-630 donors for A, B, C, DRB1 and DQB1; more than 500 for DQA1; about 600 for DPA1; more than 450 for DPB1. Both class I and class II loci were covered by HLA typing, at four-digit resolution. All discovery cohort repertoires had been generated using a single sequencing platform. The study profiled the T cell repertoires of around 700 subjects by immunosequencing and related them to cytomegalovirus serostatus. The study combined high-throughput TCR immunosequencing, statistical association of individual TCRs with disease status, and machine learning to predict cytomegalovirus infection status.

The paper as a whole reports these results and caveats: This cohort had only TCR beta chains sequenced, and the lack of alpha or paired-chain data limited which features could be detected. Some IMGT-functional V segments, including TRBV6-2 and TRBV6-3, could not be told apart with the 87-base-pair reads, so those segments were excluded. Broadly in line with IMGT annotations, most TCR beta V segments showed up in productive rearrangements about 87% or about 30% of the time in an earlier analysis of roughly 590 of the donors. The authors suggested that the approach could potentially be extended to other disease states and immunological phenotypes. Specific HLA alleles were associated with roughly 17,000 TCR beta sequences at a false discovery rate of 0.05 in a later analysis. In both the original and validation cohorts, the classifier was reported to diagnose cytomegalovirus status with high specificity and sensitivity. In vitro tests confirmed that three of the cytomegalovirus-associated TCR beta chains recognize cytomegalovirus antigens. A later analysis reported that several top co-occurrence clusters appeared linked to parvovirus B19, influenza, CMV and Epstein-Barr virus. A further reported finding was that TCR beta sequences accurately predicted the HLA-A and HLA-B alleles for most subjects in the first cohort. According to a later genetic analysis, donors in an Asian-associated ancestry cluster had fewer N-insertions in productive TCRs than the approximately 700-donor mean. Sequencing depth was assumed to be roughly uniform across donors in the presence/absence analyses, though that assumption may not hold. Strong co-occurrence of HLA alleles, especially DR and DQ, made assigning TCR associations to individual alleles difficult. While some public TCRs were present in many individuals, most TCR sequences turned up only very rarely across donors. In the study, 150 to 200 TCR beta chains were listed as associated with cytomegalovirus. A later analysis found that HLA-associated TCR beta chains were more clonally expanded and had lower generation probabilities than equally common non-associated chains. According to a later analysis, most CMV-associated TCR beta chains appeared to be HLA-restricted, and the HLA associations seemed to be driven largely by CMV exposure. A cluster of highly shared sequence variants was judged likely to be a technical artifact of the sequencing pipeline. The only immune exposure information available for the cohort was CMV serostatus. In a later genetic analysis, a missense DCLRE1C variant was associated with V-gene and J-gene trimming of TCR beta chains, and the association was replicated in an independent cohort. Correlated functional status among segregating V segments might reflect linkage disequilibrium, but an unknown experimental factor could not be ruled out. According to a later analysis, TCR association rates differed among HLA loci, with DRB1 alleles showing the most associated TCRs and HLA-C alleles showing the fewest. Because HLA typing was missing for some donors at each locus, association tests included only the typed subset. Because counts were too low, roughly 17 rarely observed V segments, including chromosome 9 orphons, were left out of the earlier analysis of some 640 of the donors.

A distance of 5 bases separates the germline ends of V and J, which lose 2 bases and 1 base respectively. The cysteine opens and the phenylalanine closes a CDR3 of 14 amino acids. Only CDR3 DNA remains: 42 bases, in frame from the first base. CDR1 and CDR2 are drawn from the germline V gene: MDHEN, SYDVKM. The receptor library was made with the immunoSEQ multiplex PCR assay. For the multiplex PCR, a mixture combining 60 forward primers for TCR Vbeta segments and 13 reverse primers for TCR Jbeta segments was used. The CDR3 region of rearranged TCR beta genes was amplified from genomic DNA with a multiplex PCR assay. On the Illumina HiSeq System, the amplified TCR beta libraries were sequenced as 87-base-pair reads. Per the original workflow: A later analysis counted tens of millions of unique TCR beta chains across the 640 or so repertoires, and some 11 million of these chains were shared by at least two donors. A nearest-neighbor algorithm error-corrected the raw reads and collapsed the reads into unique sequences, merging closely related sequences to remove PCR and sequencing errors. Alignment of CDR3 sequences to IMGT reference sequences was used to assign V, D and J gene segments. For a sequence to be retained, at least a six-nucleotide match to both a V gene segment and a J gene segment was required. Rearrangements were called productive when the CDR3 lacked stop codons and stayed in frame with V and J; all others were non-productive. Following IMGT convention, CDR3 was defined as the stretch from the second conserved V-encoded cysteine up to the conserved J-encoded phenylalanine. Sequences without an unambiguous match to a single V gene segment were excluded from the earlier analysis of 500 to 700 of the donors. An earlier analysis of 550 to 650 of the donors classified V segments as functional when productive rearrangements were above 56.7% and as segregating when the standard deviation between donors was above 5%. A statistical classification framework was built for diagnosing cytomegalovirus status from the catalog of TCR beta chain sequences. A later analysis assigned V and J genes by comparing TCR nucleotide sequences with IMGT/GENE-DB human TR gene sequences. The TCRdist pipeline was used in a later analysis to assign CDR3 sequences and most-parsimonious VDJ recombination scenarios. A later analysis defined each TCR beta chain by its CDR3 amino acid sequence plus V-gene family, and excluded reads lacking a unique V-gene family. In a later analysis, 450 to 600 highly shared, low-generation-probability nucleotide sequences were removed to address suspected cross-contamination and a sequencing artifact. A later analysis calculated a clonal expansion index for each public chain from normalized within-repertoire ranks of inferred template counts. Generation probabilities in a later analysis came from a VDJ recombination model fitted to out-of-frame rearrangements, and those results were checked against IGoR. Hypergeometric tests were used in a later analysis to score TCR-TCR, TCR-HLA and TCR-CMV co-occurrence, with a repertoire-size bias correction applied to the TCR pairs. In a later analysis, false discovery rates were estimated by permuting HLA or CMV assignments 20 times. A later analysis grouped co-occurring TCRs with DBSCAN, adding TCRdist sequence similarity when clustering within HLA-allele-positive subsets. Co-occurrence clustering excluded repertoires with fewer than 30,000 or more than 120,000 public chains, plus five with anomalous nucleotide sharing. Entries here come from immuneACCESS through TCRdb and include only in-frame sequences with V and J called. Some clones fail to appear in such tables; in the studies checked, an unresolved V gene covers under half of the shortfall, and the cause of the remainder is unknown. V, J and clone size are those of that table, while D and trimming were read from the DNA. The sample has some 120,000 clones on record, more than 70% of them singletons. Jointly, the top ten make up about 7% of the sample.

The cohort was made up of roughly 670 healthy bone marrow donors. All cohort members were sampled while nominally healthy, although unrecorded immune exposures were likely present. The donor tested CMV seropositive, placing the donor among the roughly 300 seropositive members of the cohort. Every donor gave a peripheral blood sample, and the peripheral blood mononuclear cells from that sample were used for TCR beta sequencing. The Qiagen DNeasy Blood Extraction Kit was used to extract genomic DNA from the blood cell samples. Sample: PBMCs. The TCR comes from a woman in her 30s in good health and CMV-seropositive. The chain is encoded by TRBV28 joined to TRBJ2-2, with the D gene not clear enough to name. The CDR3 loop reads CASSLARNTGELFF. The DNA sequence is TGTGCCAGCAGTTTAGCCAGGAACACCGGGGAGCTGTTTTTT.